The 14 T cell receptor beta chains reported below all come from one sample, sequenced in a study of shared clonotypes between healthy human individuals. The repertoire was sequenced with immunoSEQ multiplex PCR; TCRdb's copy has only in-frame clones and lacks some. The sample records roughly 2.6 million clones, 90% to 95% being singletons. Sequenced sample: naive CD4+ T cells sorted from blood. Subset defined: CD45RA+ positively selected. Receptor source: a man between 18 and 29 years old in good health.

V usage is TRBV19 and J usage is TRBJ1-2; D not certain. Trimming stripped 1 base from V and 0 bases from J, with 9 bases between. The germline V gene has CDR1 LNHDA and CDR2 SQIVND (reference sequence). The CDR3 has 15 amino acids. As DNA, the CDR3 is TGTGCCAGTAGTATAGCTCGGGCCACTAACTATGGCTACACCTTC. Translated, it gives CASSIARATNYGYTF.

The chain carries TRBV14 and TRBJ2-5, with D uncertain. This CDR3 comprises 12 residues. V lost 0 bases, J lost 6 bases, and 5 bases lay in between. Germline assignment: CDR1 SGHDN and CDR2 FVKESK. CDR3 protein: CASSQDGKTQYF. As DNA, the CDR3 is TGTGCCAGCAGCCAAGATGGGAAGACCCAGTACTTC. Variable domain in full (rest from reference TRBV14 and TRBJ2-5): EAGVTQFPSHSVIEKGQTVTLRCDPISGHDNLYWYRRVMGKEIKFLLHFVKESKQDESGMPNNRFLAERTGGTYSTLKVQPAELEDSGVYFCASSQDGKTQYFGPGTRLLVL.

CDR3 sequence: CASSFTSGSFNEQYF. The CDR3 nucleotides read TGTGCCAGCAGCTTTACTAGCGGGTCCTTCAACGAGCAGTACTTC. The rearrangement joins TRBV7-2 to TRBJ2-7; 9 nucleotides line up with TRBD2. Germline V gene lookup returns CDR1 SGHTA and CDR2 FQGNSA. This CDR3 comprises 15 residues. Unmatched junction bases numbered 8, after V lost 3 bases and J lost 5 bases.

This chain uses TRBV27 with TRBJ1-6; D may be TRBD1 (5 bases). Trimming cost V 8 bases and J 5 bases, with 19 bases left between them. Germline CDR1 MNHEY, CDR2 SMNVEV (reference sequence). The CDR3 covers 16 residues. In DNA, the CDR3 is TGTGCCAGCGGCCGAGAGCGACAGATAAATAATTCACCCCTCCACTTT. Its translation is CASGRERQINNSPLHF.

J is TRBJ2-7 and V is TRBV7-9; 7 nucleotides agree with TRBD2. Germline V gene sequence: CDR1 SEHNR, CDR2 FQNEAQ (reference sequence). Trimming at V came to 2 bases and at J to 2 bases, leaving 3 bases not matched to a gene. The length of the CDR3 is 14 residues. The CDR3 coding sequence is TGTGCCAGCAGCTTAAGGGAGGGTCCCTACGAGCAGTACTTC. This encodes CASSLREGPYEQYF.

V is TRBV5-4 and J is TRBJ2-7; D is unclear. The V end lost 4 bases, the J end lost 5 bases, and 13 bases lay between the germline ends. The CDR3 runs to 13 residues. Per germline, CDR1 SGHNT and CDR2 YYREEE (reference sequence). CDR3 nucleotides: TGTGCCAGCAGCCGGGCGAAGGCGGACGAGCAGTACTTC. Amino acids: CASSRAKADEQYF. Together with reference TRBV5-4 and TRBJ2-7, the CDR3 gives the full variable domain: ETGVTQSPTHLIKTRGQQVTLRCSSQSGHNTVSWYQQALGQGPQFIFQYYREEENGRGNFPPRFSGLQFPNYSSELNVNALELDDSALYLCASSRAKADEQYFGPGTRLTVT.

The chain carries TRBV5-1 and TRBJ1-1, with D possibly being TRBD1 (5 bases). The ends were cut back, 0 bases at V and 6 bases at J, with 15 bases in the middle. Germline assignment: CDR1 SGHRS and CDR2 YFSETQ. CDR3 length: 15 amino acids. CDR3 DNA: TGCGCCAGCAGCTTGGAGGGCAGGGAGGTGTCTGAAGCTTTCTTT. As protein: CASSLEGREVSEAFF.

The gene calls are TRBV6-6 and TRBJ1-3; possibly TRBD1 for D (6 bases). V lost 0 bases to trimming and J lost 0 bases, with 9 bases between them. The CDR3 runs 16 residues. Germline V lookup: CDR1 MNHNY, CDR2 SVGAGI (reference sequence). This CDR3 reads CASSYSRQASGNTIYF. CDR3 nucleotides: TGTGCCAGCAGTTACTCAAGACAGGCCTCTGGAAACACCATATATTTT.

The chain is built from TRBV21-1 and TRBJ2-2; the table's D call, TRBD1, has no DNA check behind it. TRBV21-1 is termed a pseudogene. The CDR3 loop spans 15 amino acids. Here the CDR3 reads CASSKGAGMAGELFF. Here the CDR3 DNA reads TGTGCCAGCAGCAAAGGAGCAGGGATGGCCGGGGAGCTGTTTTTT.

The rearrangement links TRBV11-2 to TRBJ1-1; tentative D call: TRBD1 (6 bases). Germline CDR1 SGHAT, CDR2 FQNNGV. V was pared by 4 bases and J by 0 bases, with 15 bases between. This CDR3 is 16 amino acids long. CDR3 in amino acids: CASSSSYRDMNTEAFF. DNA for the CDR3: TGTGCCAGCAGCTCGAGCTACAGGGACATGAACACTGAAGCTTTCTTT.

Regarding this clone: Other DNA sequences in the sample encode the same CDR3. J is TRBJ2-3 and V is TRBV5-1, with 9 bases lining up with TRBD1. J lost 4 bases, V lost 4 bases, and 4 bases had no gene match. The CDR3 consists of 14 residues. Per germline, CDR1 SGHRS and CDR2 YFSETQ. This chain's CDR3 is CASSPGQGPDTQYF. The CDR3 nucleotides are TGCGCCAGCAGCCCCGGACAGGGGCCAGATACGCAGTATTTT.

The CDR3 loop is CASSMGPEGNQPQHF. CDR3 in DNA: TGCGCCAGCAGCATGGGCCCTGAAGGTAATCAGCCCCAGCATTTT. This chain links TRBV5-1 with TRBJ1-5; D uncertain. Germline CDR1 reads SGHRS; CDR2 reads YFSETQ. The V and J ends lost 4 bases and 4 bases respectively, with 15 bases between them. This CDR3 is 15 amino acids long.

This chain links TRBV7-9 with TRBJ1-6; D perhaps matches TRBD1 (5 bases). From germline, CDR1 is SEHNR and CDR2 FQNEAQ (reference sequence). CDR3 length: 15 amino acids. V lost 6 bases and J lost 6, with 15 bases in between. CDR3 coding DNA: TGTGCCAGCAGTCAGGGCAGTGTAATTAATTCACCCCTCCACTTT. Translating gives CASSQGSVINSPLHF.

The chain carries TRBV5-4 and TRBJ2-1; 12 bases are a match to TRBD1. This CDR3 is 14 amino acids long. J lost 8 bases, V lost 5 bases, and 5 bases had no gene match. Germline V gives CDR1 SGHNT, CDR2 YYREEE (reference sequence). CDR3 sequence: CASRRDRGRDEQFF. For the CDR3, the DNA is TGTGCCAGCAGGAGGGACAGGGGGCGAGATGAGCAGTTCTTC.